This T cell receptor beta chain came from a study of T cells in women clearing cervical HPV infection. Study-wide context: Case blood was drawn when the lesion was first found; control blood after infection became undetectable.

The junction had 18 bases not matched to a gene; V was cut back by 3 bases and J by 5 bases. Germline V CDR1 and CDR2: MGHRA, YSYEKL. CDR3 length: 18 residues. Details on this clone: The read terminates 3 residues ahead of where the CDR3 ends, so the germline J gene completes it.

Clones were read by immunoSEQ multiplex PCR, and TCRdb kept only the in-frame ones, dropping some. The table lists about 39,000 clones, with approximately 5.9% in the top ten. This sequence originates from a woman between 18 and 75 years old with a cervical HPV16 infection that either progressed to CIN3+ or cleared (not recorded which). Sequencing used blood buffy coat. The chain has TRBV4-1 and TRBJ2-5; 7 positions match TRBD2. The CDR3 loop reads CASSQPTKRAGDGETQYF. The part of the CDR3 DNA that was read is TGCGCCAGCAGCCAGCCGACCAAGCGGGCGGGGGATGGGGAGACC.